Presented here are 6 T cell receptor beta chains from one specimen sequenced in a study of blood T cell repertoires in COVID-19. Data came from immunoSEQ multiplex PCR; TCRdb stores just in-frame clones and leaves some out. The table lists over 150,000 clones, roughly 86% of them singletons. Sequencing was done on a sample of peripheral blood. The receptors originated from a man aged 50 to 60 with active or convalescent COVID-19.

V is TRBV19 and J is TRBJ2-6; 7 bases align to TRBD1. V was clipped by 5 bases and J by 2 bases; unmatched bases: 9. The CDR3 runs to 17 residues. Germline V gives CDR1 LNHDA, CDR2 SQIVND (reference sequence). The DNA of the CDR3 is TGTGCCAGTAGTCTTCGACAGGGATCCGCTGGGGCCAACGTCCTGACTTTC. This codes for CASSLRQGSAGANVLTF.

This chain connects TRBV24-1 to TRBJ1-5; 7 positions match TRBD1. Germline CDR1 reads KGHDR; CDR2 reads SFDVKD. The CDR3 is 13 residues long. V shed 4 bases, J shed 6 bases, and the junction held 2 bases outside the gene matches. The CDR3 here is CATSESGGQPQHF. CDR3 DNA: TGTGCCACCAGTGAGTCAGGGGGTCAGCCCCAGCATTTT.

The chain uses TRBV11-2 and TRBJ1-5; no firm D call. From germline, CDR1 is SGHAT and CDR2 FQNNGV. V gave up 1 base and J gave up 6 bases, with 7 bases separating them. The length of the CDR3 is 13 residues. The CDR3: CASSLGGSQPQHF. As DNA, the CDR3 is TGTGCCAGCAGCTTAGGTGGCTCTCAGCCCCAGCATTTT.

This sequence joins TRBV27 and TRBJ1-6; the D is unclear. This CDR3 is built from 13 residues. Germline V gene lookup returns CDR1 MNHEY and CDR2 SMNVEV (reference sequence). The V end was cut by 6 bases, the J end by 11 bases, with 14 bases between. The CDR3 loop is CASSQDLRAPLHF. The DNA for the CDR3 is TGTGCCAGCAGCCAGGACCTGAGGGCACCCCTCCACTTT.

The chain uses TRBV7-3 and TRBJ2-3; TRBD2 agrees at 11 bases. Trimming at V came to 3 bases and at J to 1 base, leaving 6 bases not matched to a gene. Germline assignment: CDR1 SGHTA and CDR2 FQGTGA. This CDR3 comprises 17 residues. The CDR3 loop is CASSFSSGRLGTDTQYF. The CDR3 coding sequence is TGTGCCAGCAGCTTCTCTAGCGGGAGGCTAGGCACAGATACGCAGTATTTT.

This chain joins TRBV28 and TRBJ1-2, with TRBD1 matching over 9 bases. The CDR3 is 15 amino acids. Germline V gene data show CDR1 as MDHEN and CDR2 as SYDVKM. The trim removed 2 bases at V and 4 bases at J, leaving 5 bases unmatched. The CDR3 sequence is CASSLGGQGLYGYTF. The CDR3 region has the DNA TGTGCCAGCAGTTTAGGGGGACAGGGCCTCTATGGCTACACCTTC.